This T cell receptor (beta chain) was identified during a study of T cell responses to AZD1222 COVID-19 vaccine. Produced via immunoSEQ multiplex PCR; TCRdb's table is partial and in-frame only. There are about 120,000 clones in the sample; roughly nine tenths occur only once, and 2.4% lies in the top ten. Concerning this clone itself: No antigen is known for it.

Study-wide findings and caveats: The number of AZD1222 recipients seropositive at baseline was only five or six. Without day 14 samples, only post-peak T cell repertoires were studied. A mostly white British donor set with more females was recruited, and clonal diversity was possibly underestimated. In the spike-specific TCR repertoire, nearly half reportedly target unmutated variant regions.

The TCR was taken from an adult in good health. The specimen comprised peripheral blood, sampled on day 0 of AZD1222 vaccination.

CDR3 region: CASRDTQNTEAFF. DNA for the CDR3: TGTGCCAGCAGGGACACCCAGAACACTGAAGCTTTCTTT. The J gene is TRBJ1-1, the V gene TRBV6-5, with a possible D match to TRBD1 (5 bases). The CDR3 runs to 13 residues. Trimming stripped 6 bases from V and 1 base from J, with 9 bases between. CDR1 is MNHEY, CDR2 SVGAGI, per germline.